This T cell receptor (beta chain) stems from a study of CD8 T cells in ankylosing spondylitis. Turning to this clonotype: The antigen remains unidentified.

Quantitative barcoded 5'-RACE was used to prepare TCR beta libraries. TCRdb ran MiXCR on the 5' RACE reads and lists one entry per CDR3 protein. The table records tens of thousands of distinct CDR3 sequences, more than 25% of them present only once. Findings of the study overall: Several of the motif variants were reported before in synovial fluid and blood from reactive arthritis. It appeared that ankylosing spondylitis blood was characterized by a TCR beta motif of several highly homologous variants.

The CDR3 has 14 residues. V was pared by 9 bases and J by 2 bases, with 3 bases of the junction left unmatched. Germline CDR1 SNHLY, CDR2 FYNNEI. The sequenced material came from synovial fluid, either unsorted or a sorted T cell fraction (not recorded which). The TCR comes from a male donor with ankylosing spondylitis. V usage is TRBV2 and J usage is TRBJ2-1, with 11 bases aligning to TRBD2. CDR3 nucleotides: TGTGCCAGTGGGACTAGCGGCCCCTACAATGAGCAGTTCTTC. Translation: CASGTSGPYNEQFF.